This T cell receptor (beta chain) was sequenced for a study of blood T cell repertoires in COVID-19. Cohort allocation depended upon clinical history that participants reported. Authors' analysis steps: Nucleated cell counts were estimated from reference gene primer amplification. Some clones are missing from TCRdb's copy, which holds only in-frame ones; the method was immunoSEQ multiplex PCR. V and J calls and clone size come straight from that table; D and trimming were deduced from the DNA. This sample has 200,000 to 250,000 clones, with 85% to 90% found just once. This clone was seen once. The V gene lost 11 bases and the J gene lost 7 bases, with 29 bases spanning the gap. CDR3 length: 16 amino acids. Germline values: CDR1 SEHNR, CDR2 FQNEAQ (reference sequence).

The sequence came from a woman in her twenties or thirties who had recovered from COVID-19. The rearrangement uses TRBV7-9 and TRBJ1-1; possible D gene TRBD1, 6 bases. The sample comprised PBMCs or T cells enriched from blood (not recorded which). CDR3 sequence: CAGTKSRGLPHHEAFF. DNA for the CDR3: TGTGCCGGAACAAAGAGCAGGGGTTTACCACACCATGAAGCTTTCTTT.